This T cell receptor (beta chain) was observed in a study of beta chain features in type 1 diabetes. Study-level findings and limits: Type 1 diabetes patients had moderately but significantly shorter TCRB CDR3s in all four CD4+ subsets.

A word on this clone: Its antigen is undetermined.

Germline V gene data show CDR1 as SGDLS and CDR2 as YYNGEE. V lost 2 bases to trimming and J lost 3 bases, with 11 bases between them. The CDR3 covers 14 residues. Every isolated RNA sample was fully reverse transcribed, so sequencing captured expressed TCRB transcripts. The repertoire was sequenced with immunoSEQ multiplex PCR; TCRdb's copy has only in-frame clones and lacks some. The sample contains 200,000 to 300,000 clones, approximately 10% of which appear only once. Sequences were obtained from naive CD4+ T cells from blood. The chain couples TRBV9 to TRBJ1-1; D gene uncertain. This receptor was obtained from a man aged 25-40 years with type 1 diabetes. The CDR3 DNA is TGTGCCAGCAGCGTCGGGCTCGGGGACACTGAAGCTTTCTTT. The encoded protein is CASSVGLGDTEAFF.